These T cell receptor beta chains were read from a single sample in a study of shared clonotypes between healthy human individuals. The method was immunoSEQ multiplex PCR; TCRdb's version includes in-frame clones alone and lacks a portion of them. The sample holds millions of clones, approximately 94% seen once. The material sequenced was naive CD8+ T cells from PBMCs. Receptors were obtained from a man younger than 35 in good health. Some clones in this sample may be carry-over from other donors' samples. Both conserved end residues are part of each CDR3. A D gene is named only where the DNA matches it firmly. Clone size is given for some rows only: seen once, a few or many times, or a class if the clone is expanded.

J: TRBJ1-3; V: TRBV21-1; D: -; size: -; CDR3: CASTTPKGEGSGNTIYF; DNA: TGTGCCAGCACCACGCCAAAAGGGGAGGGCTCTGGAAACACCATATATTTT
J: TRBJ1-2; V: TRBV5-6; D: TRBD1; size: few; CDR3: CASSLGTGSGYGYTF; DNA: TGTGCCAGCAGCTTGGGGACAGGGTCGGGCTATGGCTACACCTTC
J: TRBJ2-7; V: TRBV6-4; D: -; size: -; CDR3: CASSDIHKGYEQYF; DNA: TGTGCCAGCAGTGACATACATAAGGGCTACGAGCAGTACTTC
J: TRBJ2-1; V: TRBV11-2; D: TRBD2; size: -; CDR3: CASRGAGDNEQFF; DNA: TGTGCCAGCAGAGGAGCGGGAGACAATGAGCAGTTCTTC
J: TRBJ2-7; V: TRBV27; D: -; size: -; CDR3: CASSTQAGNALYEQYF; DNA: TGTGCCAGCAGCACCCAAGCAGGGAATGCCCTCTACGAGCAGTACTTC
J: TRBJ2-4; V: TRBV7-7; D: -; size: -; CDR3: CASSLVQDKNIQYF; DNA: TGTGCCAGCAGCTTAGTACAGGACAAAAACATTCAGTACTTC
J: TRBJ2-1; V: TRBV5-1; D: TRBD2; size: -; CDR3: CASSLASILAGHNEQFF; DNA: TGCGCCAGCAGCTTGGCCTCGATTCTAGCGGGACACAATGAGCAGTTCTTC
J: TRBJ2-3; V: TRBV27; D: -; size: -; CDR3: CASSSRGPDTQYF; DNA: TGTGCCAGCAGTTCGAGGGGACCAGATACGCAGTATTTT
J: TRBJ2-7; V: TRBV6-1; D: -; size: -; CDR3: CASSDWGVGYEQYF; DNA: TGTGCCAGCAGTGACTGGGGAGTCGGCTACGAGCAGTACTTC
J: TRBJ2-1; V: TRBV11-1; D: -; size: -; CDR3: CASSGYNEQFF; DNA: TGTGCCAGCTCGGGGTACAATGAGCAGTTCTTC
J: TRBJ2-7; V: TRBV4-1; D: -; size: -; CDR3: CASSQSPLPGPNYEQYF; DNA: TGCGCCAGCAGCCAGTCTCCTCTCCCGGGTCCTAACTACGAGCAGTACTTC
J: TRBJ2-1; V: TRBV27; D: TRBD2; size: -; CDR3: CASSFLGLADFGEQFF; DNA: TGTGCCAGCAGTTTTTTAGGCCTAGCGGATTTTGGTGAGCAGTTCTTC
J: TRBJ2-2; V: TRBV15; D: -; size: -; CDR3: CATNAEGLSTGELFF; DNA: TGTGCCACCAACGCCGAAGGACTATCCACCGGGGAGCTGTTTTTT
J: TRBJ2-7; V: TRBV27; D: -; size: -; CDR3: CASSLNIGYEQYF; DNA: TGTGCCAGCAGTTTAAATATCGGATACGAGCAGTACTTC
J: TRBJ2-7; V: TRBV5-4; D: -; size: -; CDR3: CASSSEGSSYEQYF; DNA: TGTGCCAGCAGCTCGGAGGGGAGCTCCTACGAGCAGTACTTC
J: TRBJ2-7; V: TRBV27; D: -; size: -; CDR3: CASSFFPRLPNPGFHEQYF; DNA: TGTGCCAGCAGTTTCTTCCCCCGACTACCCAACCCAGGATTCCACGAGCAGTACTTC
J: TRBJ2-1; V: TRBV5-1; D: -; size: -; CDR3: CASSGGLTTNNEQFF; DNA: TGCGCCAGCAGCGGGGGACTCACAACTAACAATGAGCAGTTCTTC
J: TRBJ1-2; V: TRBV13; D: -; size: -; CDR3: CASSAPTISGGYTF; DNA: TGTGCCAGCAGCGCGCCTACGATCTCGGGAGGCTACACCTTC
J: TRBJ2-7; V: TRBV27; D: -; size: -; CDR3: CASSPIPSYEQYF; DNA: TGTGCCAGCAGTCCAATCCCCTCCTACGAGCAGTACTTC
J: TRBJ2-7; V: TRBV25-1; D: -; size: -; CDR3: CASRGVGSEQYF; DNA: TGTGCCAGTCGCGGAGTGGGCTCCGAGCAGTACTTC
J: TRBJ2-1; V: TRBV9; D: TRBD1; size: -; CDR3: CASSVTGTDRNEQFF; DNA: TGTGCCAGCAGCGTCACTGGGACAGATAGGAATGAGCAGTTCTTC
J: TRBJ2-1; V: TRBV11-2; D: -; size: once; CDR3: CASSLENLMEQFF; DNA: TGTGCCAGCAGCTTAGAGAACCTGATGGAGCAGTTCTTC
J: TRBJ1-2; V: TRBV28; D: -; size: -; CDR3: CASSFGLYHGYGYTF; DNA: TGTGCCAGCAGTTTCGGGCTCTATCACGGGTATGGCTACACCTTC
J: TRBJ1-2; V: TRBV7-9; D: -; size: -; CDR3: CASSLVGETNYGYTF; DNA: TGTGCCAGCAGCTTAGTGGGGGAAACTAACTATGGCTACACCTTC
J: TRBJ2-3; V: TRBV27; D: -; size: -; CDR3: CASSSEIPTDTQYF; DNA: TGTGCCAGCAGTTCGGAGATACCAACAGATACGCAGTATTTT
J: TRBJ1-6; V: TRBV28; D: -; size: -; CDR3: CASSLGAYNSPLHF; DNA: TGTGCCAGTTCGCTGGGGGCCTATAATTCACCCCTCCACTTT
J: TRBJ1-2; V: TRBV28; D: TRBD1; size: -; CDR3: CASSHHLGGVGYGYTF; DNA: TGTGCCAGCAGTCACCACCTAGGGGGCGTCGGCTATGGCTACACCTTC
J: TRBJ2-7; V: TRBV28; D: TRBD1; size: -; CDR3: CASSRLYRGTGAEQYF; DNA: TGTGCCAGCAGTCGGTTGTACCGAGGAACAGGGGCCGAGCAGTACTTC
J: TRBJ1-3; V: TRBV7-8; D: TRBD1; size: once; CDR3: CASSSSRRGQERNTIYF; DNA: TGTGCCAGCAGCTCTTCTCGACGGGGACAGGAGAGAAACACCATATATTTT
J: TRBJ2-1; V: TRBV10-3; D: -; size: -; CDR3: CAISLGTSYNEQFF; DNA: TGTGCCATCAGTCTGGGGACTTCCTACAATGAGCAGTTCTTC
J: TRBJ2-1; V: TRBV11-2; D: -; size: -; CDR3: CASSYMGDPFF; DNA: TGTGCCAGCAGCTATATGGGGGATCCGTTCTTC
J: TRBJ2-1; V: TRBV7-6; D: TRBD1; size: -; CDR3: CASSLNDRGSYNEQFF; DNA: TGTGCCAGCAGCCTAAACGACAGGGGCTCCTACAATGAGCAGTTCTTC
J: TRBJ2-1; V: TRBV5-1; D: -; size: -; CDR3: CASSLGGDPSPPEQFF; DNA: TGCGCCAGCAGCTTGGGGGGGGACCCTTCCCCGCCTGAGCAGTTCTTC
J: TRBJ2-2; V: TRBV4-1; D: -; size: -; CDR3: CASSPAVGIAMNTGELFF; DNA: TGCGCCAGCAGCCCCGCGGTGGGGATAGCGATGAACACCGGGGAGCTGTTTTTT
J: TRBJ2-7; V: TRBV9; D: TRBD2; size: -; CDR3: CASSKGLAVTYEQYF; DNA: TGTGCCAGCAGTAAGGGACTAGCGGTAACCTACGAGCAGTACTTC
J: TRBJ1-5; V: TRBV7-6; D: -; size: -; CDR3: CASSTTQGQPQHF; DNA: TGTGCCAGCAGCACCACGCAGGGCCAGCCCCAGCATTTT
J: TRBJ2-5; V: TRBV7-2; D: -; size: -; CDR3: CASSTMHGTPGTQYF; DNA: TGTGCCAGCAGCACAATGCACGGGACTCCCGGGACCCAGTACTTC
J: TRBJ2-3; V: TRBV7-6; D: -; size: -; CDR3: CASSLGIGLSTDTQYF; DNA: TGTGCCAGCAGCTTAGGTATCGGGCTGAGCACAGATACGCAGTATTTT
J: TRBJ2-2; V: TRBV27; D: -; size: -; CDR3: CASSPTPGFIGELFF; DNA: TGTGCCAGCAGTCCGACCCCAGGGTTTATCGGGGAGCTGTTTTTT
J: TRBJ2-1; V: TRBV5-6; D: TRBD2; size: -; CDR3: CASSFLAGNNEQFF; DNA: TGTGCCAGCAGCTTTTTAGCGGGAAACAATGAGCAGTTCTTC
J: TRBJ1-5; V: TRBV14; D: -; size: -; CDR3: CASSQDRQGIRMEPQHF; DNA: TGTGCCAGCAGCCAAGATCGTCAAGGGATTCGAATGGAGCCCCAGCATTTT
J: TRBJ1-5; V: TRBV9; D: -; size: -; CDR3: CASSPNPGTQPQHF; DNA: TGTGCCAGCAGCCCCAACCCCGGCACGCAGCCCCAGCATTTT
J: TRBJ2-1; V: TRBV6-5; D: TRBD2; size: -; CDR3: CASRSLGLGLDEQFF; DNA: TGTGCCAGCAGATCCCTAGGACTAGGACTCGATGAGCAGTTCTTC
J: TRBJ2-5; V: TRBV6-5; D: TRBD2; size: -; CDR3: CASSPGLASGETQYF; DNA: TGTGCCAGCAGCCCGGGACTAGCCTCCGGGGAGACCCAGTACTTC
J: TRBJ2-7; V: TRBV30; D: -; size: -; CDR3: CAWRDTAWNYYEQYF; DNA: TGTGCCTGGAGGGACACCGCTTGGAACTACTACGAGCAGTACTTC
J: TRBJ1-2; V: TRBV6-6; D: -; size: -; CDR3: CASSYLVDGYTF; DNA: TGTGCCAGCAGTTACCTTGTTGATGGCTACACCTTC
J: TRBJ2-5; V: TRBV9; D: -; size: -; CDR3: CASSGPRGTGQETQYF; DNA: TGTGCCAGCAGCGGACCGCGCGGGACTGGCCAAGAGACCCAGTACTTC
J: TRBJ1-6; V: TRBV25-1; D: -; size: -; CDR3: CASSEYGRTVPLHF; DNA: TGTGCCAGCAGTGAATACGGCAGGACCGTCCCCCTCCACTTT
J: TRBJ2-2; V: TRBV27; D: TRBD1; size: -; CDR3: CASSTLDRGFGELFF; DNA: TGTGCCAGCAGTACCCTGGACAGGGGGTTCGGGGAGCTGTTTTTT
J: TRBJ2-3; V: TRBV15; D: -; size: -; CDR3: CATSRKASADTQYF; DNA: TGTGCCACCAGCAGAAAGGCTAGCGCGGATACGCAGTATTTT
J: TRBJ2-1; V: TRBV27; D: -; size: -; CDR3: CASSWTRSSYNEQFF; DNA: TGTGCCAGCAGTTGGACAAGAAGCTCCTACAATGAGCAGTTCTTC
J: TRBJ2-7; V: TRBV2; D: -; size: once; CDR3: CASIAGEEGYEQYF; DNA: TGTGCCAGCATTGCAGGGGAGGAAGGCTACGAGCAGTACTTC
J: TRBJ2-7; V: TRBV27; D: TRBD2; size: -; CDR3: CASSWGGNSYEQYF; DNA: TGTGCCAGCAGTTGGGGGGGAAACTCCTACGAGCAGTACTTC
J: TRBJ2-7; V: TRBV18; D: -; size: -; CDR3: CASSTIPGAGRTYEQYF; DNA: TGTGCCAGCTCAACAATACCTGGCGCGGGACGAACCTACGAGCAGTACTTC
J: TRBJ1-5; V: TRBV6-1; D: -; size: -; CDR3: CASSEMGVRQPQHF; DNA: TGTGCCAGCAGTGAAATGGGTGTACGTCAGCCCCAGCATTTT
J: TRBJ1-5; V: TRBV28; D: -; size: -; CDR3: CASSLNGPPMAHQPQHF; DNA: TGTGCCAGCAGTCTTAACGGACCCCCCATGGCACATCAGCCCCAGCATTTT
J: TRBJ2-7; V: TRBV27; D: TRBD1; size: -; CDR3: CASSSTGTVSYEQYF; DNA: TGTGCCAGCAGTTCCACCGGGACAGTTTCCTACGAGCAGTACTTC
J: TRBJ2-1; V: TRBV4-2; D: TRBD2; size: -; CDR3: CASSPGLADFSYNEQFF; DNA: TGTGCCAGCAGCCCGGGACTAGCGGACTTCTCCTACAATGAGCAGTTCTTC
J: TRBJ1-1; V: TRBV19; D: -; size: -; CDR3: CASSMLGYTGTEAFF; DNA: TGTGCCAGTAGTATGCTAGGTTACACAGGGACTGAAGCTTTCTTT